What follows describes a single TCR beta chain. The entry originates in a study of tumor T cells in aggressive B-cell lymphoma. Produced via immunoSEQ multiplex PCR; TCRdb's table is partial and in-frame only. The repertoire holds 2,000 to 3,000 clones, with 81% as singletons. This CDR3 has 12 residues. Germline V gives CDR1 MNHNS, CDR2 SASEGT. V dropped 6 bases and J dropped 5 bases, with 10 bases sitting between them. The clonotype originates from an adult with diffuse large B cell lymphoma. The J gene is TRBJ1-2, the V gene TRBV6-1, with a tentative D call TRBD1 (5 bases). Material for sequencing was tumor tissue. The CDR3 spells CASSHRRYGYTF. CDR3 in DNA: TGTGCCAGCAGCCACAGGAGATATGGCTACACCTTC.